The present T cell receptor beta chain was sequenced within a study of cytomegalovirus exposure and HLA in healthy donors. The study, taken as a whole, reports: The investigators catalogued some 150 TCR beta chains as cytomegalovirus-associated.

On this clone itself: Antigen specificity is unknown.

Profiled with immunoSEQ multiplex PCR; TCRdb holds only in-frame clones, not every one. The sample includes some 150,000 clones, about nine tenths of them seen just once. Germline V gene lookup returns CDR1 SGHKS and CDR2 YYEKEE (reference sequence). The CDR3 covers 15 residues. Deletions cut 4 bases from V and 8 bases from J, with 22 bases between. The TCR was taken from a young man in good health and CMV-seropositive. Sequencing was performed on PBMCs. This chain uses TRBV5-5 with TRBJ2-7; the D gene is possibly TRBD2 (5 bases). Here the CDR3 reads CASSHDLGLGIKQYF. Written as DNA, the CDR3 is TGTGCCAGCAGCCATGACCTTGGACTGGGGATTAAGCAGTACTTC.